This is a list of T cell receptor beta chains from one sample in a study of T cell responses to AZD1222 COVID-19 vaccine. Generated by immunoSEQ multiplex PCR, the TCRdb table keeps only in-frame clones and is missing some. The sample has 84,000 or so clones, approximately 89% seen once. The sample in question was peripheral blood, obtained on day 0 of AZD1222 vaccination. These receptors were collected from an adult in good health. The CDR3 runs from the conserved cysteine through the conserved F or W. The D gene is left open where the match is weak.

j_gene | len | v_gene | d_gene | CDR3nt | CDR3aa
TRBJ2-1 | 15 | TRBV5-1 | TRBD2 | TGCGCCAGCAGCTTGAGCGGGAGGGTGCCCAATGAGCAGTTCTTC | CASSLSGRVPNEQFF
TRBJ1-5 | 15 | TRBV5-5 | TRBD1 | TGTGCCAGCAGCCAAGGGACAGGGGCTAGACAGCCCCAGCATTTT | CASSQGTGARQPQHF
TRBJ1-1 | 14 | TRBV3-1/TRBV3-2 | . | TGTGCCAGCAGCAGAAAAGGGGTTAACACTGAAGCTTTCTTT | CASSRKGVNTEAFF
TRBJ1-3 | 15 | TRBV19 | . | TGTGCCAGTACCCCGACCGGGGCCGATGGAAACACCATATATTTT | CASTPTGADGNTIYF
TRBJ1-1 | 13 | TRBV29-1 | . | TGCAGCACCGAAGGGGGGGCCGGGGCTGAAGCTTTCTTT | CSTEGGAGAEAFF
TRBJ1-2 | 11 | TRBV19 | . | TGTGCCAGTAGCCCCAGGGTCGGCTACACCTTC | CASSPRVGYTF
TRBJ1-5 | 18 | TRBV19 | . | TGTGCCAGTAGTATCCCTCCCCCATCGCAATTTGGAGATCAGCCCCAGCATTTT | CASSIPPPSQFGDQPQHF
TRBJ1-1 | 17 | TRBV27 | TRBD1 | TGTGCCAGCAGTCCACCGACAGGGTCTCTCATGAACACTGAAGCTTTCTTT | CASSPPTGSLMNTEAFF
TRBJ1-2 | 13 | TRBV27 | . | TGTGCCAGCTCGATACAGGGCAACTATGGCTACACCTTC | CASSIQGNYGYTF
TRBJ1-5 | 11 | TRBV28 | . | TGTGCCAGCAATTCTCGTCAGCCCCAGCATTTT | CASNSRQPQHF
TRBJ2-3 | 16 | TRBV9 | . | TGTGCCAGCAGCGCTGCAGGGGCCGTTAGCACAGATACGCAGTATTTT | CASSAAGAVSTDTQYF